These 12 T cell receptor beta chains came from one sample sequenced in a study of response to subunit inactivated influenza vaccine. TCRdb ran MiXCR on the RT-PCR reads and lists one entry per CDR3 protein. Here the sample spans 400,000 to 650,000 distinct CDR3 sequences, approximately 7.3% being singletons. The sequencing here drew on PBMCs from blood, taken approximately 25 months after vaccination. The receptor set was obtained from a man aged 50 to 69 who received an inactivated influenza vaccine.

The chain employs TRBV2 and TRBJ2-7; D is undetermined. The germline V and J ends were trimmed by 2 bases and 7 bases, with 6 bases remaining between them. CDR3 length equals 11 residues. Per germline, CDR1 SNHLY and CDR2 FYNNEI. The CDR3 DNA reads TGTGCCAGCAGTGAAAACTGGGAGCAGTACTTC. Translated, it gives CASSENWEQYF.

This clonotype has at least ten counts. The chain employs TRBV20-1 and TRBJ2-1, with D perhaps TRBD2 (7 bases). V was cut by 6 bases and J by 0 bases, with 15 bases left in between. The CDR3 runs 15 residues. CDR1 is DFQATT and CDR2 is SNEGSKA in the germline V gene (reference sequence). The CDR3 DNA reads as TGCAGTGCGGACGGGGGGCTGACCTCCTACAATGAGCAGTTCTTC. Residues: CSADGGLTSYNEQFF.

This clonotype was recorded a few times. The CDR3 nucleotides are TGTGCCAGCACGTCGAGGACAGGGGCAAGAAATGAGCAGTTCTTC. This codes for CASTSRTGARNEQFF. The J gene is TRBJ2-1, the V gene TRBV7-2; 9 nucleotides align to TRBD1. The CDR3 is 15 residues long. Unmatched junction bases numbered 11, after V lost 7 bases and J lost 7 bases. Germline CDR1 SGHTA, CDR2 FQGNSA. The full variable domain, in which reference TRBV7-2 and TRBJ2-1 provide the parts outside the CDR3, is GAGVSQSPSNKVTEKGKDVELRCDPISGHTALYWYRQSLGQGLEFLIYFQGNSAPDKSGLPSDRFSAERTGGSVSTLTIQRTQQEDSAVYLCASTSRTGARNEQFFGPGTRLTVL.

This rearrangement joins TRBV10-3 to TRBJ1-4; no definite D call. The CDR3 contains 12 residues. The V end lost 4 bases, the J end lost 8 bases, and 8 bases lay between the germline ends. CDR1 is ENHRY, CDR2 SYGVKD, per germline. The CDR3 region is CAISAGPEKLFF. The CDR3 DNA reads as TGTGCCATCAGTGCCGGGCCGGAAAAACTGTTTTTT.

The V and J genes are TRBV4-3 and TRBJ2-7; TRBD2 matches 8 bases. The CDR3 has 16 amino acids. Germline values: CDR1 LGHNA, CDR2 YSLEER. The V segment lost 4 bases and the J segment 6 bases; nucleotides outside the gene matches: 14. The CDR3 protein is CASSRRESGSLLEQYF. The DNA for the CDR3 is TGCGCCAGCAGCCGGAGGGAGAGCGGGAGCCTTCTCGAGCAGTACTTC.

V and J are TRBV4-3 and TRBJ2-7; D possibly matches TRBD1 or TRBD2 (5 bases each). The CDR3 spans 14 residues. Germline V gene lookup returns CDR1 LGHNA and CDR2 YSLEER. V gave up 3 bases and J gave up 2 bases, with 11 bases separating them. CDR3 in DNA: TGCGCCAGCAGCCAGCACGAGGGACCCTACGAGCAGTACTTC. As protein: CASSQHEGPYEQYF.

The chain employs TRBV29-1 and TRBJ1-2; D is uncertain. Trimming took 0 bases from V and 7 from J, leaving 3 bases between them. Germline V gene data show CDR1 as SQVTM and CDR2 as ANQGSEA. The CDR3 covers 10 residues. CDR3 DNA sequence: TGCAGCGTTGAAGAGGGTGGCTACACCTTC. Translated: CSVEEGGYTF.

In this sample, this clonotype turned up many times. The rearrangement joins TRBV28 to TRBJ1-5; 10 bases fit TRBD1. The CDR3 length is 14 residues. V lost 6 bases, J lost 6 bases, and 5 bases stayed unmatched. From germline, CDR1 is MDHEN and CDR2 SYDVKM. The CDR3 loop is CASSSGTGVQPQHF. CDR3 nucleotides: TGTGCCAGCAGCTCTGGGACAGGGGTTCAGCCCCAGCATTTT.

The rearrangement joins TRBV12-3 or TRBV12-4 to TRBJ1-5; no clear D. This CDR3 spans 12 amino acids. V was clipped by 6 bases and J by 3 bases, with 6 bases between them. The CDR3 is CASSPLNQPQHF. CDR3 nucleotides: TGTGCCAGCAGCCCACTCAATCAGCCCCAGCATTTT.

The sample holds a few counts of this clonotype. The chain combines TRBV12-3 or TRBV12-4 with TRBJ1-2; TRBD1 agrees at 7 bases. Germline trimming cut 5 bases from V and 8 bases from J; bases unmatched to any gene: 14. This CDR3 has 15 amino acids. CDR3 coding DNA: TGTGCCAGCAGTCCATCCGGATCGACAGGGTTGGGCTACACCTTC. Its translation: CASSPSGSTGLGYTF.

The rearrangement links TRBV28 to TRBJ2-7; D is unclear. Germline V gene data show CDR1 as MDHEN and CDR2 as SYDVKM. V was cut by 4 bases and J by 3 bases, with 13 bases left in between. The CDR3 contains 14 residues. This chain's CDR3 is CASSSHHLNYEQYF. The CDR3 coding sequence is TGTGCCAGCAGTTCTCATCACCTCAACTACGAGCAGTACTTC.

This clonotype showed up just a few times. The CDR3 is CASSVGGGLYEQYF. CDR3 coding DNA: TGTGCCAGCAGCGTAGGGGGGGGCCTCTACGAGCAGTACTTC. The chain joins TRBV9 to TRBJ2-7; D is possibly TRBD2 (7 bases). The CDR3 runs to 14 residues. Trimming removed 0 bases from V and 3 bases from J, with 10 bases in between. Germline-derived CDR1 and CDR2 are SGDLS and YYNGEE.